This T cell receptor (beta chain) was profiled in a study of graft-versus-host responses after intestinal transplantation. Study-wide context: Each transplant was multivisceral, liver-intestinal, or isolated intestinal. Each patient got anti-thymocyte globulin induction, then tacrolimus and steroids for about 3 years.

This CDR3 comprises 13 residues. CDR1 and CDR2 from the germline V gene are SGHVS and FQNEAQ. The germline V and J ends were trimmed by 3 bases and 2 bases, with 7 bases remaining between them. Regarding this clone: The target antigen is unknown.

Study-wide results and limits: After transplant, early declines in HvG clones were associated with peak levels of circulating GvH clones. In recipient marrow, GvH clones were found, and some appeared first in ileum or blood.

Only in-frame clones appear in the TCRdb table, and some are missing; sequencing was by immunoSEQ multiplex PCR. The sample includes 12,000 or so clones, over 60% of them seen just once. The chain combines TRBV7-8 with TRBJ1-1; tentatively, D is TRBD1 (5 bases). The specimen comprised PBMCs, sampled nearly 500 days after intestinal transplant. The sequence came from a human patient who received an intestinal transplant, so some T cells may come from the graft donor. The CDR3 sequence is CASSFQGNTEAFF. The CDR3 DNA follows: TGTGCCAGCAGCTTCCAGGGAAACACTGAAGCTTTCTTT.